This TCR beta chain was recorded in a study of blood T cell repertoires in COVID-19. Cohort 3 recovery required two negative PCRs, clearance, or symptom resolution. As originally analysed: Quantification of nucleated cells was approximated via reference gene primer amplification. Clones were read by immunoSEQ multiplex PCR, and TCRdb kept only the in-frame ones, dropping some. V, J and clone size are those of that table, while D and trimming were read from the DNA. The table shows over 150,000 clones, with 75% to 85% occurring only once. The sequence was obtained from a man between 35 and 55 years old who had recovered from COVID-19. Sample: PBMCs or T cells enriched from blood (not recorded which).

The CDR3 region has the DNA TGCGCCAGCAGCCAGCACGAACTAGCGGCTAGCACAGATACGCAGTATTTT. This codes for CASSQHELAASTDTQYF. The V gene is TRBV4-3, the J gene TRBJ2-3, with 8 positions matching TRBD2. The CDR3 is 17 amino acids. The germline CDR1 and CDR2 sequences are LGHNA and YSLEER. V trimming: 3 bases; J trimming: 0 bases; junction bases outside the gene matches: 8.